Here is one TCR beta chain with its context. Seattle researchers signed up patients amid active infection and tracked them longitudinally. The CDR3 has 14 amino acids. The germline CDR1 and CDR2 sequences are LNHDA and SQIVND (reference sequence). The trim removed 5 bases at V and 3 bases at J, leaving 4 bases unmatched. Clones were sequenced by immunoSEQ multiplex PCR, and TCRdb holds only the in-frame ones, with some missing. The table shows about 200,000 clones, with around 75% occurring only once. This sample was taken from a study of blood T cell repertoires in COVID-19. Study in general: Spain, Italy and the United States supplied samples that represented acute and convalescent COVID-19. In each case, the material was cDNA or gDNA derived from T cells, B-cell-depleted T cells, or PBMCs.

Input material: peripheral blood. This TCR was recovered from a woman aged 35 to 49 with COVID-19, enrolled during active disease. V is TRBV19 and J is TRBJ1-3, with 7 bases aligning to TRBD1. The CDR3 here is CASSARQGGNTIYF. CDR3 DNA sequence: TGTGCCAGTAGTGCCCGACAGGGTGGAAACACCATATATTTT. The full variable domain, completed using reference TRBV19 and TRBJ1-3, is DGGITQSPKYLFRKEGQNVTLSCEQNLNHDAMYWYRQDPGQGLRLIYYSQIVNDFQKGDIAEGYSVSREKKESFPLTVTSAQKNPTAFYLCASSARQGGNTIYFGEGSWLTVV.